This TCR beta chain was sequenced for a study of blood T cell repertoires in COVID-19 (dated by TCRdb to 2019 to 2021). Some background on the complete study: Samples covering the acute and convalescent phases of COVID-19 were provided by collaborators in the United States, Italy and Spain. The prospective study material was composed of cDNA or gDNA derived from T cells, B-cell-depleted T cells, or PBMCs. The dataset comprised deeply sampled blood TCRbeta repertoires from subjects exposed to, actively infected with, or recovered from COVID-19. A freely available public database, intended as a resource for researchers studying the immune response to SARS-CoV-2, is where the repertoires were released. The samples were drawn from the first 160 participants of the ongoing ImmuneRACE study and from 1,254 subjects provided by 6 global collaborators. Nearly every sample came with metadata listing a de-identified subject ID, COVID-19 status, age in years and sex. HLA class I and class II types, where available, came from metadata supplied by the sample provider rather than from assay-based typing. The full study reports these points: The quantity of clinical and demographic metadata differed by source and by participant and was supplied without curation.

TCRbeta CDR3 regions were amplified from genomic DNA using the immunoSEQ Assay, a bias-controlled multiplex PCR. The paper's processing steps were these. Nucleated cell counts per sample were estimated from amplification of reference gene primers within the assay. To quantify the absolute abundance of each unique TCRbeta CDR3 rearrangement, sequence reads were collapsed and filtered. Productive Simpson clonality was computed per sample as the square root of Simpson's diversity index over productive rearrangements. Not all clones reach the TCRdb copy of this immuneACCESS table, which keeps in-frame sequences only. Checked studies attribute under half of the gap to unresolved V genes and leave the rest unexplained. V, J and clone size were drawn from that table, and D and trimming were deduced from the DNA. The sample yields fewer than 85,000 clones; around nine tenths were counted once. The ten largest account for around 9% of the sample.

Remarks on this clone: The antigen this receptor binds is unknown. The sample holds no much larger clone one base away, and base qualities are not on file.

Its CDR3 holds 23 amino acids, cysteine through phenylalanine. The read is trimmed to its CDR3 DNA, 69 bases read in frame from base 1. From the germline V gene (reference sequence), CDR1 is MNHNY and CDR2 is SVGAGI. V is clipped by 5 bases and J by 1 base, and the sequence between their germline boundaries is 36 bases long. Each collaborating institution followed its own protocols to collect whole blood in K2EDTA tubes. For TCRbeta analysis, collaborator samples were shipped as frozen whole blood, as isolated PBMCs, or as DNA extracted from either sample type. Here the chain combines TRBV6-6 and TRBJ2-1; a tentative D match to TRBD2 spans 7 bases. Specimen: peripheral blood. The clonotype originates from a human donor in a cohort sampled during active COVID-19. The nucleotide sequence is TGTGCCAGCAGTCGACCACCCCCCATTGGGCCGGGGGGCCGGGTGGGTTCCTACAATGAGCAGTTCTTC. Protein translation: CASSRPPPIGPGGRVGSYNEQFF.